A selection of T cell receptor beta chains follows, all from one sample in a study of OX40 agonist ivuxolimab in advanced cancers. Sequencing used immunoSEQ multiplex PCR; TCRdb keeps in-frame clones, though not all of them. The sample holds approximately 25,000 clones, 80% to 90% seen once. The source material was CD4+ or CD8+ T cells sorted from blood, sampled in a trial of the OX40 agonist ivuxolimab. The receptors were gathered from an adult with an advanced solid tumor such as melanoma, head and neck, liver or kidney cancer. The CDR3 runs from the conserved cysteine through the conserved F or W. Fields, in order: clone size, J gene, D gene, V gene, CDR3 protein, CDR3 DNA. The D gene is left open where the match is weak. Part of the rows lack a size; the others show once, few, many or a class for expanded clones.

clone_size: NA; j_call: TRBJ2-7; d_call: NA; v_call: TRBV7-3; cdr3_aa: CASSLTGGVTYEQYF; cdr3_nt: TGTGCCAGCAGCTTAACAGGCGGGGTCACCTACGAGCAGTACTTC
clone_size: NA; j_call: TRBJ1-5; d_call: NA; v_call: TRBV9; cdr3_aa: CASSVGPDREPQHF; cdr3_nt: TGTGCCAGCAGCGTAGGGCCAGATAGGGAGCCCCAGCATTTT
clone_size: few; j_call: TRBJ2-2; d_call: TRBD1; v_call: TRBV29-1; cdr3_aa: CSAYRSTGGAAGELFF; cdr3_nt: TGCAGCGCGTACCGTTCGACAGGGGGCGCGGCCGGGGAGCTGTTTTTT
clone_size: NA; j_call: TRBJ2-7; d_call: NA; v_call: TRBV6-5; cdr3_aa: CASSYGQVDYEQYF; cdr3_nt: TGTGCCAGCAGTTACGGGCAGGTCGACTACGAGCAGTACTTC
clone_size: few; j_call: TRBJ2-7; d_call: NA; v_call: TRBV27; cdr3_aa: CASSLALGYEQYF; cdr3_nt: TGTGCCAGCAGTTTAGCGCTGGGATACGAGCAGTACTTC
clone_size: NA; j_call: TRBJ2-2; d_call: NA; v_call: TRBV27; cdr3_aa: CASSPYPRRMGELFF; cdr3_nt: TGTGCCAGCAGTCCATACCCCCGGCGGATGGGGGAGCTGTTTTTT
clone_size: NA; j_call: TRBJ2-7; d_call: TRBD1; v_call: TRBV5-6; cdr3_aa: CASSGEGTGVEQYF; cdr3_nt: TGTGCCAGCAGCGGAGAGGGGACAGGGGTCGAGCAGTACTTC
clone_size: once; j_call: TRBJ2-3; d_call: TRBD2; v_call: TRBV19; cdr3_aa: CASSIILAGGSTDTQYF; cdr3_nt: TGTGCCAGTAGTATAATACTAGCGGGAGGGTCTACAGATACGCAGTATTTT
clone_size: NA; j_call: TRBJ2-7; d_call: NA; v_call: TRBV27; cdr3_aa: CASRPAGGYEQYF; cdr3_nt: TGTGCCAGCAGACCCGCCGGGGGCTACGAGCAGTACTTC
clone_size: NA; j_call: TRBJ2-3; d_call: NA; v_call: TRBV11-2; cdr3_aa: CASSATPGEDTQYF; cdr3_nt: TGTGCCAGCAGCGCGACGCCGGGGGAGGATACGCAGTATTTT
clone_size: NA; j_call: TRBJ1-2; d_call: TRBD1; v_call: TRBV7-9; cdr3_aa: CASSLVGDRVDGYTF; cdr3_nt: TGTGCCAGCAGCTTAGTGGGGGACAGGGTGGATGGCTACACCTTC
clone_size: NA; j_call: TRBJ2-7; d_call: NA; v_call: TRBV28; cdr3_aa: CASSPTRVTYEQYF; cdr3_nt: TGTGCCAGCAGTCCAACCCGGGTTACCTACGAGCAGTACTTC
clone_size: NA; j_call: TRBJ2-1; d_call: NA; v_call: TRBV6-5; cdr3_aa: CASSYSLYEEQFF; cdr3_nt: TGTGCCAGCAGTTACTCGTTATACGAAGAGCAGTTCTTC
clone_size: NA; j_call: TRBJ2-1; d_call: TRBD2; v_call: TRBV7-3; cdr3_aa: CASSLKLAGDYNEQFF; cdr3_nt: TGTGCCAGCAGCTTAAAACTAGCGGGAGACTACAATGAGCAGTTCTTC
clone_size: NA; j_call: TRBJ1-2; d_call: NA; v_call: TRBV28; cdr3_aa: CASPNAGDYGYTF; cdr3_nt: TGTGCCAGCCCAAATGCGGGAGACTATGGCTACACCTTC
clone_size: NA; j_call: TRBJ2-3; d_call: NA; v_call: TRBV27; cdr3_aa: CASSFLSPTDTQYF; cdr3_nt: TGTGCCAGCAGTTTTCTTAGCCCCACAGATACGCAGTATTTT
clone_size: NA; j_call: TRBJ2-3; d_call: NA; v_call: TRBV10-3; cdr3_aa: CAISETDITDTQYF; cdr3_nt: TGTGCCATCAGTGAGACGGACATCACAGATACGCAGTATTTT
clone_size: NA; j_call: TRBJ1-5; d_call: NA; v_call: TRBV27; cdr3_aa: CASSLSGSNQPQHF; cdr3_nt: TGTGCCAGCAGTTTATCAGGTAGCAATCAGCCCCAGCATTTT
clone_size: NA; j_call: TRBJ2-2; d_call: NA; v_call: TRBV7-9; cdr3_aa: CASSLGELANTGELFF; cdr3_nt: TGTGCCAGCAGCTTAGGAGAGTTAGCGAACACCGGGGAGCTGTTTTTT
clone_size: NA; j_call: TRBJ2-7; d_call: NA; v_call: TRBV7-6; cdr3_aa: CASSISYEQYF; cdr3_nt: TGTGCCAGCAGCATCTCCTACGAGCAGTACTTC
clone_size: NA; j_call: TRBJ1-5; d_call: NA; v_call: TRBV2; cdr3_aa: CASSEWGFSNQPQHF; cdr3_nt: TGTGCCAGCAGTGAATGGGGGTTTAGCAATCAGCCCCAGCATTTT
clone_size: NA; j_call: TRBJ2-3; d_call: NA; v_call: TRBV15; cdr3_aa: CATSRGGEKTQYF; cdr3_nt: TGTGCCACCAGTAGAGGAGGGGAGAAAACGCAGTATTTT
clone_size: NA; j_call: TRBJ2-7; d_call: NA; v_call: TRBV2; cdr3_aa: CASSEGVAGSYEQYF; cdr3_nt: TGTGCCAGCAGTGAAGGGGTGGCCGGCTCCTACGAGCAGTACTTC
clone_size: NA; j_call: TRBJ2-3; d_call: TRBD1; v_call: TRBV19; cdr3_aa: CASTPYGDSSFTDTQYF; cdr3_nt: TGTGCCAGTACTCCCTACGGGGACAGTTCCTTCACAGATACGCAGTATTTT
clone_size: NA; j_call: TRBJ1-1; d_call: TRBD1; v_call: TRBV4-1; cdr3_aa: CASSQDAPNTGGSTEAFF; cdr3_nt: TGCGCCAGCAGCCAAGATGCCCCAAACACAGGGGGCAGCACTGAAGCTTTCTTT
clone_size: NA; j_call: TRBJ2-1; d_call: TRBD2; v_call: TRBV5-5; cdr3_aa: CASRGDYSLYNEQFF; cdr3_nt: TGTGCCAGCAGAGGGGACTACAGTCTCTACAATGAGCAGTTCTTC
clone_size: NA; j_call: TRBJ2-2; d_call: NA; v_call: TRBV6-1; cdr3_aa: CASSELWGSGELFF; cdr3_nt: TGTGCCAGCAGTGAGTTATGGGGGTCCGGGGAGCTGTTTTTT
clone_size: NA; j_call: TRBJ2-7; d_call: NA; v_call: TRBV7-9; cdr3_aa: CASPPDAGSYEQYF; cdr3_nt: TGTGCCAGCCCCCCGGACGCGGGGTCCTACGAGCAGTACTTC
clone_size: NA; j_call: TRBJ1-1; d_call: NA; v_call: TRBV6-6; cdr3_aa: CATTGLGTEAFF; cdr3_nt: TGTGCCACCACAGGGCTGGGAACTGAAGCTTTCTTT
clone_size: NA; j_call: TRBJ2-7; d_call: TRBD2; v_call: TRBV5-5; cdr3_aa: CASSWTSGHYEQYF; cdr3_nt: TGTGCCAGCAGCTGGACTAGCGGGCACTACGAGCAGTACTTC
clone_size: few; j_call: TRBJ2-5; d_call: NA; v_call: TRBV7-8; cdr3_aa: CASSWRGVGQETQYF; cdr3_nt: TGTGCCAGCAGCTGGCGTGGGGTTGGCCAAGAGACCCAGTACTTC
clone_size: NA; j_call: TRBJ2-1; d_call: NA; v_call: TRBV27; cdr3_aa: CASSLLVSYNEQFF; cdr3_nt: TGTGCCAGCAGTTTGCTAGTTTCCTACAATGAGCAGTTCTTC
clone_size: once; j_call: TRBJ1-1; d_call: NA; v_call: TRBV19; cdr3_aa: CASSLETGIEAFF; cdr3_nt: TGTGCCAGTAGTTTGGAAACAGGCATTGAAGCTTTCTTT
clone_size: NA; j_call: TRBJ2-3; d_call: TRBD2; v_call: TRBV19; cdr3_aa: CASSTALILAGREDTQYF; cdr3_nt: TGTGCCAGTAGTACGGCCCTCATACTAGCGGGAAGGGAAGATACGCAGTATTTT
clone_size: once; j_call: TRBJ2-7; d_call: NA; v_call: TRBV7-9; cdr3_aa: CASSLERGGVHFYEQYF; cdr3_nt: TGTGCCAGCAGCTTAGAGAGGGGGGGGGTCCACTTCTACGAGCAGTACTTC
clone_size: NA; j_call: TRBJ2-3; d_call: TRBD2; v_call: TRBV7-6; cdr3_aa: CASSHRTSGYTDTQYF; cdr3_nt: TGTGCCAGCAGCCACCGGACTAGCGGATACACAGATACGCAGTATTTT
clone_size: NA; j_call: TRBJ2-3; d_call: NA; v_call: TRBV7-2; cdr3_aa: CASSLGSKGGDTQYF; cdr3_nt: TGTGCCAGCAGCTTAGGATCCAAGGGAGGAGATACGCAGTATTTT
clone_size: medium-sized; j_call: TRBJ2-7; d_call: TRBD1; v_call: TRBV6-1; cdr3_aa: CASREPGQGIDEQYF; cdr3_nt: TGTGCCAGCAGGGAACCGGGACAGGGCATCGACGAGCAGTACTTC
clone_size: NA; j_call: TRBJ2-3; d_call: NA; v_call: TRBV28; cdr3_aa: CASTNTDTQYF; cdr3_nt: TGTGCCAGCACCAACACAGATACGCAGTATTTT
clone_size: NA; j_call: TRBJ1-5; d_call: NA; v_call: TRBV28; cdr3_aa: CASSLGIGAGYQPQHF; cdr3_nt: TGTGCCAGCAGTTTGGGTATCGGGGCTGGGTATCAGCCCCAGCATTTT
clone_size: NA; j_call: TRBJ1-2; d_call: TRBD1; v_call: TRBV4-1; cdr3_aa: CASSQKLTGTGGNYGYTF; cdr3_nt: TGCGCCAGCAGTCAAAAACTCACCGGGACAGGGGGCAACTATGGCTACACCTTC
clone_size: NA; j_call: TRBJ1-5; d_call: NA; v_call: TRBV15; cdr3_aa: CATSREWAGSDNQPQHF; cdr3_nt: TGTGCCACCAGCAGAGAGTGGGCAGGGTCGGACAATCAGCCCCAGCATTTT
clone_size: NA; j_call: TRBJ2-1; d_call: NA; v_call: TRBV2; cdr3_aa: CASSRGEQFF; cdr3_nt: TGTGCCAGCTCCCGGGGTGAGCAGTTCTTC
clone_size: NA; j_call: TRBJ2-1; d_call: NA; v_call: TRBV4-1; cdr3_aa: CASSQDGVEQFF; cdr3_nt: TGCGCCAGCAGCCAAGACGGGGTGGAGCAGTTCTTC
clone_size: NA; j_call: TRBJ2-1; d_call: NA; v_call: TRBV7-2; cdr3_aa: CASSLGGDEYNEQFF; cdr3_nt: TGTGCCAGCAGCTTAGGAGGGGACGAGTACAATGAGCAGTTCTTC
clone_size: NA; j_call: TRBJ2-3; d_call: NA; v_call: TRBV27; cdr3_aa: CASSFFLTSTDTQYF; cdr3_nt: TGTGCCAGCAGTTTTTTTCTTACTAGCACAGATACGCAGTATTTT
clone_size: few; j_call: TRBJ2-7; d_call: TRBD1; v_call: TRBV19; cdr3_aa: CASSYGTGEYEQYF; cdr3_nt: TGTGCCAGTAGTTACGGGACAGGGGAATACGAGCAGTACTTC
clone_size: NA; j_call: TRBJ1-1; d_call: NA; v_call: TRBV27; cdr3_aa: CASSLAENTEAFF; cdr3_nt: TGTGCCAGCAGTTTGGCGGAGAACACTGAAGCTTTCTTT
clone_size: NA; j_call: TRBJ2-1; d_call: TRBD1; v_call: TRBV27; cdr3_aa: CASSRVGQDNEQFF; cdr3_nt: TGTGCCAGCAGCAGAGTTGGACAGGACAATGAGCAGTTCTTC
clone_size: medium-sized; j_call: TRBJ2-7; d_call: NA; v_call: TRBV30; cdr3_aa: CAWSDLIYEQYF; cdr3_nt: TGTGCCTGGAGTGACCTAATCTACGAGCAGTACTTC
clone_size: NA; j_call: TRBJ2-3; d_call: TRBD2; v_call: TRBV7-6; cdr3_aa: CASSSSGGFTDTQYF; cdr3_nt: TGTGCCAGCAGTTCGAGCGGGGGATTCACAGATACGCAGTATTTT
clone_size: NA; j_call: TRBJ2-5; d_call: NA; v_call: TRBV28; cdr3_aa: CASRPPPIQETQYF; cdr3_nt: TGTGCCAGCAGACCCCCGCCGATTCAAGAGACCCAGTACTTC
clone_size: NA; j_call: TRBJ2-7; d_call: NA; v_call: TRBV7-8; cdr3_aa: CASSLSAVYEQYF; cdr3_nt: TGTGCCAGCAGCTTATCCGCTGTCTACGAGCAGTACTTC
clone_size: NA; j_call: TRBJ2-3; d_call: TRBD2; v_call: TRBV2; cdr3_aa: CASSDTGTRVRDTQYF; cdr3_nt: TGTGCCAGCAGTGATACCGGGACTAGGGTCCGCGATACGCAGTATTTT
clone_size: NA; j_call: TRBJ2-7; d_call: TRBD1; v_call: TRBV5-4; cdr3_aa: CASSERQGAPEQYF; cdr3_nt: TGTGCCAGCAGCGAGAGACAGGGGGCACCCGAGCAGTACTTC
clone_size: NA; j_call: TRBJ2-1; d_call: NA; v_call: TRBV13; cdr3_aa: CASSPREGDSYNEQFF; cdr3_nt: TGTGCCAGCAGCCCCCGGGAAGGAGACTCCTACAATGAGCAGTTCTTC
clone_size: NA; j_call: TRBJ1-1; d_call: NA; v_call: TRBV18; cdr3_aa: CASSPPGQITEAFF; cdr3_nt: TGTGCCAGCTCACCACCGGGGCAAATCACTGAAGCTTTCTTT
clone_size: medium-sized; j_call: TRBJ2-1; d_call: TRBD2; v_call: TRBV9; cdr3_aa: CASSDGLAGEGYNEQFF; cdr3_nt: TGTGCCAGCAGCGACGGACTAGCGGGAGAGGGTTACAATGAGCAGTTCTTC
clone_size: NA; j_call: TRBJ2-4; d_call: NA; v_call: TRBV5-4; cdr3_aa: CASSFDRARRNIQYF; cdr3_nt: TGTGCCAGCAGCTTCGACCGGGCCCGACGGAACATTCAGTACTTC